This T cell receptor (beta chain) was sequenced during a study of T cells in Graves' hyperthyroidism and ophthalmopathy (dated by TCRdb to the late 2010s). At the level of the whole study: Peripheral blood was collected at initial diagnosis, before any treatment. For training and testing, the 100 or so patients in the discovery cohort were randomly divided in a 7:3 ratio. In more than 5 Graves' hyperthyroidism patients, the study also compared T-cell repertoires from thyroid tissue with T-cell repertoires from blood. According to the paper, TCR Vbeta CDR3 sequencing was carried out on some 140 peripheral blood samples, which came from about 45 ophthalmopathy, under 80 hyperthyroidism and some 17 progressor patients. An independent validation cohort of 18 to 20 hyperthyroidism patients and roughly 16 patients who later progressed to ophthalmopathy tested prospective prediction of ophthalmopathy. To identify TCR V-J signatures that set the groups apart, the researchers used a discovery cohort of about a hundred patients, made up of 43 with Graves' ophthalmopathy and some 55 with stable Graves' hyperthyroidism. After blood sampling, hyperthyroidism patients were treated with methimazole at a starting dose of 30 mg daily, and ophthalmopathy patients were treated with high-dose intravenous methylprednisolone. General findings and caveats noted by the study authors: Most expanded thyroid clonotypes (frequency above 0.001) were also found in blood, which suggests that blood repertoires may mirror thyroid immune responses. During validation, the model predicted progression to ophthalmopathy a median of roughly six months ahead of onset, with just under 71% sensitivity and about 72% specificity. Ophthalmopathy was separated from stable hyperthyroidism by a 13 V-J signature model, with about 86% sensitivity and roughly 81% specificity obtained in cross-validation and 80%/75% obtained in testing. Sample size was not statistically predetermined, and blinding of investigators to group allocation was not performed.

This clonotype was picked up many times. Its binding antigen is unknown. Base qualities are not at hand, and no much larger clone is one base apart. The trim is 1 base for V and 6 bases for J, with a gap of 16 bases between the germline ends. Measured from the cysteine to the phenylalanine, the CDR3 is 16 residues long. Only the CDR3 DNA stays, 48 bases, in frame from base 1. As encoded in the germline V gene (reference sequence), CDR1 is SGHAT while CDR2 is FQDESV. The TCR beta CDR3 regions were amplified from RNA transcripts. A first-round RT-PCR of the TCR CDR3 used the HTBI primer set with the Qiagen OneStep RT-PCR kit. Libraries were constructed in a second round of multiplex PCR, after which size selection and purification were carried out. Libraries were sequenced paired-end with 100 bp reads on an Illumina HiSeq2000. As for the original processing: SOAPnuke was used to process the raw data, with reads discarded if the reads contained adapters or uncalled bases, had a mean Phred below 15, or lacked an exact constant-primer or identifier match. COPE v1.2.5 was used to merge the high-quality paired reads, and each unique nucleotide sequence was defined as a clonotype. MiTCR v1.1 was used to align clonotypes to the IMGT TRBV, TRBD and TRBJ reference segments. The analysis included only V-J combinations with a frequency above 0.0001, which together covered more than 99% of the repertoires. The TCS score was defined as F50 (clonal expansion) divided by E x V (chaos), with BLOSUM62-based TCRdist calculated between CDR3 peptides within each V-J. Welch's t-statistics and random forest reduced 514 V-J features to roughly 13, which were used in a naive Bayes classifier (R e1071). The public reads were run again by TCRdb, first through fastp at Q25 and then through MiXCR, and only productive beta chains were kept. Rows matching on CDR3 protein sequence are summarized as one entry with the most common DNA and genes. TCRdb, not the original authors, processed these V and J calls. A total of some 300,000 distinct CDR3 sequences appear in this sample, over 15% of them only once. Jointly, the top ten make up around 34% of the sample.

Graves' hyperthyroidism was defined as stable when no progression to ophthalmopathy occurred over 18 months of follow-up. Hyperthyroidism patients were newly diagnosed, had a disease duration of under 2 months, and were aged 18 to 65 years. The study excluded patients with uncontrolled infections, other autoimmune diseases, pregnancy or lactation. Diagnoses relied on clinical symptoms, serum thyroxine and TRAb, thyroid ultrasound and orbital computed tomography. PBMCs were isolated from about 9 ml of fresh peripheral blood by Ficoll-Paque density gradient centrifugation. Total RNA was extracted using Trizol reagent, and RNA quality was assessed on an Agilent 2100 Bioanalyzer.

Here the chain combines TRBV11-1 and TRBJ2-1; TRBD2 might be the D gene, on 5 matching bases. The sequence came from a man aged 30 to 39 with Graves' hyperthyroidism. The sequenced sample consisted of blood. This receptor carries the CDR3 CASSLGRLPAGNEQFF. The nucleotide sequence is TGTGCCAGCAGCTTAGGTAGGCTACCGGCGGGCAATGAGCAGTTCTTC.